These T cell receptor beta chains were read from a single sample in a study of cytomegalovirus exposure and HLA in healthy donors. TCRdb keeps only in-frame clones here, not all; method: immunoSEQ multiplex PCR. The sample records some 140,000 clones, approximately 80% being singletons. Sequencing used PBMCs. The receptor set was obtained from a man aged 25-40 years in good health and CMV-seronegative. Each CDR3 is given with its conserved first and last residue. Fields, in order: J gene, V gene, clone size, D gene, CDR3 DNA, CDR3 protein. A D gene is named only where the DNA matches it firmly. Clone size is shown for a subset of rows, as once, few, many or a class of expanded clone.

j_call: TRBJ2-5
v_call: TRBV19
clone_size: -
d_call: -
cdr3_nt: TGTGCCAGTAGTATAGGAGGCGGGGAGCAAGAGACCCAGTACTTC
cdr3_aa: CASSIGGGEQETQYF

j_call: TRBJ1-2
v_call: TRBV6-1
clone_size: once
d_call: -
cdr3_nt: TGTGCCAGCAGTGAAGCCCCAGGGATAGTCTATGGCTACACCTTC
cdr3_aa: CASSEAPGIVYGYTF

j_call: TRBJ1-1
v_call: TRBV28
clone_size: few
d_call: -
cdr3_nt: TGTGCCAGCAGTTTTGGCGGGGCTGCGAACACTGAAGCTTTCTTT
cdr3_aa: CASSFGGAANTEAFF

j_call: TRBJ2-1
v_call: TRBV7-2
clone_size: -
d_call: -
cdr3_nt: TGTGCCAGCAGCTTGGTCCGGGACTGGGCCTACAATGAGCAGTTCTTC
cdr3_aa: CASSLVRDWAYNEQFF

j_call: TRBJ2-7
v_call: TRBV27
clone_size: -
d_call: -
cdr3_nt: TGTGCCAGCAGTCTCGCAGGGATGGGTAGCGAGCAGTACTTC
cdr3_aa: CASSLAGMGSEQYF

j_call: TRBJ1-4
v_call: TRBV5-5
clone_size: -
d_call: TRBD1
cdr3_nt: TGTGCCAGCAGCATTCGTCAGGGGGCCTTTGAAAAACTGTTTTTT
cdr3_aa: CASSIRQGAFEKLFF

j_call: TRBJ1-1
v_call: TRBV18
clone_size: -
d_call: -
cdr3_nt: TGTGCCAGCTCACCACAGGGGAATATGAACACTGAAGCTTTCTTT
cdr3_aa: CASSPQGNMNTEAFF

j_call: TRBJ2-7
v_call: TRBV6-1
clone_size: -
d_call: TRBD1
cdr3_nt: TGTGCCAGCAGTAAAGGACAGGGGGCGTTCCACGAGCAGTACTTC
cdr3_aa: CASSKGQGAFHEQYF

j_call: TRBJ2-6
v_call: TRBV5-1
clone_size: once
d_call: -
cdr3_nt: TGCGCCAGCAGCTCTGGGGCGGGAACGGGGGCCAACGTCCTGACTTTC
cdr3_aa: CASSSGAGTGANVLTF

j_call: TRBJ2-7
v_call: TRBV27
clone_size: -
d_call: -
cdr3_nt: TGTGCCAGCAGTTTCCGTCCTGCCTACGAGCAGTACTTC
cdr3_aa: CASSFRPAYEQYF

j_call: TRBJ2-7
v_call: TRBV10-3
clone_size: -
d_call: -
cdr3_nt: TGTGCCATCAGAGGCTCCGCGAGGTCCCATTCCTACGAGCAGTACTTC
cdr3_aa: CAIRGSARSHSYEQYF

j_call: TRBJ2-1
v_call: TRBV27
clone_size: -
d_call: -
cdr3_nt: TGTGCCAGCAGTCCGACGGTGCTTAGGAGAAATGAGCAGTTCTTC
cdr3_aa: CASSPTVLRRNEQFF

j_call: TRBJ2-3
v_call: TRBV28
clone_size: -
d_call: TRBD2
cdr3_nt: TGTGCCAGCAGAGCATCCGGGACTAGCGGGAGGTATGGAGATACGCAGTATTTT
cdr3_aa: CASRASGTSGRYGDTQYF

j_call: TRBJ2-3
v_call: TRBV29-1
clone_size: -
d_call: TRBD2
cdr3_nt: TGCAGCGCAACAAGACTAGCGGACACAGATACGCAGTATTTT
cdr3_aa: CSATRLADTDTQYF

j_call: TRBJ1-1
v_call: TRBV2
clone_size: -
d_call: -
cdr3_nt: TGTGCCAGCAGTGAGGGGGGTGGGGGGGCGTCTGAAGCTTTCTTT
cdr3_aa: CASSEGGGGASEAFF

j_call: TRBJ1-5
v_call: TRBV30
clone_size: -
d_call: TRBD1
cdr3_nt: TGTGCCTGGTCAGGGGGACAGGGTCAGCCCCAGCATTTT
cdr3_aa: CAWSGGQGQPQHF